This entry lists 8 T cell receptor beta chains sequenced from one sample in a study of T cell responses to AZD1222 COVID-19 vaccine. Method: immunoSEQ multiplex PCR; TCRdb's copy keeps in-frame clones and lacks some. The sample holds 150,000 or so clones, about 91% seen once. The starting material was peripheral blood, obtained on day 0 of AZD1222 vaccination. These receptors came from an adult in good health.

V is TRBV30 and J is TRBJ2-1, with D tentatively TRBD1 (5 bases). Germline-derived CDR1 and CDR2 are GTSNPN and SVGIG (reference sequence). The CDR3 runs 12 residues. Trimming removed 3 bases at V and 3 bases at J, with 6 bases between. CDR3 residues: CAWRGDYNEQFF. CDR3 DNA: TGTGCCTGGAGAGGGGACTACAATGAGCAGTTCTTC.

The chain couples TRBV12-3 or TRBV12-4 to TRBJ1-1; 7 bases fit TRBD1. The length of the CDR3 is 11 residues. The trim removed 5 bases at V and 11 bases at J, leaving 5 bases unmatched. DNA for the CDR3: TGTGCCAGCAGTCCCGGGACAGTGGCTTTCTTT. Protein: CASSPGTVAFF.

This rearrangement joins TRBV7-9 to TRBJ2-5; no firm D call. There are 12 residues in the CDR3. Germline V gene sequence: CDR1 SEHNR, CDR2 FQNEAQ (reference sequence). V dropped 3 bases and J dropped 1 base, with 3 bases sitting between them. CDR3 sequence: CASSFPQETQYF. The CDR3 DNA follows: TGTGCCAGCAGCTTTCCCCAAGAGACCCAGTACTTC.

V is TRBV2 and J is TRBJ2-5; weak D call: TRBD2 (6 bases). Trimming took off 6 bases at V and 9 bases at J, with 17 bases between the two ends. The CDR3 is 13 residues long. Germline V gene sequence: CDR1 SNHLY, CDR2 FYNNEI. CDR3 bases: TGTGCCAGCAGAGGTGAACCGGGACTCCCCCAGTACTTC. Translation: CASRGEPGLPQYF.

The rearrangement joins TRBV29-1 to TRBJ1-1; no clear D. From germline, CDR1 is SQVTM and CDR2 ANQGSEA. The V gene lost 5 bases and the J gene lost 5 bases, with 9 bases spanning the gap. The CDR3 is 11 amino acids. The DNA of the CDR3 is TGCAGCGTTTCTCACGGGACTGAAGCTTTCTTT. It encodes CSVSHGTEAFF.

This CDR3 reads CASSPTPRGSRTGGRTYEQYF. For the CDR3, the DNA is TGCGCCAGCAGCCCCACCCCCCGGGGTTCCCGTACAGGGGGTCGAACCTACGAGCAGTACTTC. The chain uses TRBV4-1 and TRBJ2-7; 8 bases are a match to TRBD1. The CDR3 consists of 21 residues. Germline assignment: CDR1 MGHRA and CDR2 YSYEKL. The trim removed 4 bases at V and 2 bases at J, leaving 25 bases unmatched.

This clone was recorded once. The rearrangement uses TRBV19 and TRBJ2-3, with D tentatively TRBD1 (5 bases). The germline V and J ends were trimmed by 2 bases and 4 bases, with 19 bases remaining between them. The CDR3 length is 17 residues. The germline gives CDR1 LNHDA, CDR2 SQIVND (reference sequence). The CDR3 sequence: CASSIPSGSWGADTQYF. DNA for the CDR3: TGTGCCAGTAGTATACCCTCCGGGTCCTGGGGCGCAGATACGCAGTATTTT.

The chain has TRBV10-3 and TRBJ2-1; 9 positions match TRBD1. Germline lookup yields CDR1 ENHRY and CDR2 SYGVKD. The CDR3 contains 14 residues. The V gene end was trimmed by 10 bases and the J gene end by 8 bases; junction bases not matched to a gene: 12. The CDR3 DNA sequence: TGTGCCACTAAAAGGGACAGGGCGGGGGATGAGCAGTTCTTC. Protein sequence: CATKRDRAGDEQFF.